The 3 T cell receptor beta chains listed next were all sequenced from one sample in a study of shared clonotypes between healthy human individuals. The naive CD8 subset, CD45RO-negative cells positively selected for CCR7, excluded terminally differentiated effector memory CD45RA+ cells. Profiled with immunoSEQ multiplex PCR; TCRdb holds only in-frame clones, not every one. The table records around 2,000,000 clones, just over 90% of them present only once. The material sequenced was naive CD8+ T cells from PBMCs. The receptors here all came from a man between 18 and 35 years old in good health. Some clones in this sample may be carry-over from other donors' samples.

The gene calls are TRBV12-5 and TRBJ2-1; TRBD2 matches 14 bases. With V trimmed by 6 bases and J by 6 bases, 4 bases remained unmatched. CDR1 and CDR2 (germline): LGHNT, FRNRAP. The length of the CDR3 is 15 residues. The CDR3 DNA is TGTGCTAGTGGAACGGGACTAGCGGGGGCCAATGAGCAGTTCTTC. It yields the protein CASGTGLAGANEQFF. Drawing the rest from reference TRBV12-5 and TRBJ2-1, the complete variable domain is DARVTQTPRHKVTEMGQEVTMRCQPILGHNTVFWYRQTMMQGLELLAYFRNRAPLDDSGMPKDRFSAEMPDATLATLKIQPSEPRDSAVYFCASGTGLAGANEQFFGPGTRLTVL.

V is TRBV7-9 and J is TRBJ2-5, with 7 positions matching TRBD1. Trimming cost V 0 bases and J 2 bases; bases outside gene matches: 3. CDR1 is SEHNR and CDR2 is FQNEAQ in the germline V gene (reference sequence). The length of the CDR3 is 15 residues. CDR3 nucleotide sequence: TGTGCCAGCAGCTTAGCGCAGGGGGTGCAAGAGACCCAGTACTTC. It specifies CASSLAQGVQETQYF.

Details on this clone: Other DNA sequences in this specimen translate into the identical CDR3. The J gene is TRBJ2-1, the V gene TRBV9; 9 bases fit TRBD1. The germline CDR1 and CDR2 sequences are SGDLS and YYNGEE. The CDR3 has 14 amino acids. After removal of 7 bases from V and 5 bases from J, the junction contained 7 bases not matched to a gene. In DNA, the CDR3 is TGTGCCAGCTCTAGGGGACAGGGCCACAATGAGCAGTTCTTC. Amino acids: CASSRGQGHNEQFF.